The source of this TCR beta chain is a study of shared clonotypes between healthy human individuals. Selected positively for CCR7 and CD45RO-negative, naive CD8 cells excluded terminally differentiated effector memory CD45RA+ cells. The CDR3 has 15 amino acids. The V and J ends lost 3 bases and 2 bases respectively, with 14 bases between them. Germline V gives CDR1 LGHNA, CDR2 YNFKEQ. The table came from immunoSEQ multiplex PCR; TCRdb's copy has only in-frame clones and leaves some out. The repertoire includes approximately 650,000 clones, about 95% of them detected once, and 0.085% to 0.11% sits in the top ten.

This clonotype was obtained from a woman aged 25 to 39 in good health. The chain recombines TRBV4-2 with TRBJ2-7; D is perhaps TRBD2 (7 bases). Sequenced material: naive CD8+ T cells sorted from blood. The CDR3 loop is CASSQETGTTYEQYF. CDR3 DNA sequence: TGTGCCAGCAGCCAGGAAACAGGGACTACCTACGAGCAGTACTTC.